Sequencing of this T cell receptor (beta chain) was carried out in a study of blood T cells in healthy people across ages. Germline loops: CDR1 SNHLY, CDR2 FYNNEI. This CDR3 comprises 15 residues. V shed 6 bases and J 7 bases; nucleotides not matched to a gene: 12. Using a J-beta primer mix together with a sample-barcoded 5' primer, a second PCR was run for roughly 6 to 11 cycles. TCRdb reprocessed the 5' RACE reads via MiXCR and lists one record per CDR3 protein. This repertoire shows 1.6 million or so distinct CDR3 sequences, around 35% found once; its top ten account for approximately 10%. Whenever a sample was processed, at least 7 million PBMCs were isolated. Per sample, no less than 5 micrograms of total RNA were extracted.

The sequenced material came from blood. The chain joins TRBV2 to TRBJ1-5; 7 bases match TRBD1. The sequence was collected from a woman aged 25 to 45 in good health. CDR3 DNA: TGTGCCAGCAGGGGGGACAGTTTTTTCGGCCAGCCCCAGCATTTT. The encoded protein is CASRGDSFFGQPQHF.